The 23 T cell receptor beta chains reported below all come from one sample, sequenced in a study of T cells expressing NK-cell markers. TCRdb re-called the 5' RACE reads, yielding one record per CDR3 amino acid sequence without DNA. The data include about 460,000 distinct CDR3 sequences; the top ten clones carry approximately 1.5%. Sequencing was carried out using blood T cells: a sorted CD56 or NKG2C T cell subset, CD4+ or CD8+ T cells, or bulk PBMC T cells (not recorded which). The source is a woman between 50 and 59 years old in good health.

This chain's CDR3 is CATRAGTGNTIYF. V is TRBV24-1 and J is TRBJ1-3. There are 13 residues in the CDR3. From germline, CDR1 is KGHDR and CDR2 SFDVKD.

The V gene is TRBV12-3 or TRBV12-4, the J gene TRBJ1-2; TCRdb names TRBD1, which stays unverified in the absence of DNA. The CDR3 runs 15 residues. CDR3 region: CASRKQGAKYNGYTF.

The chain employs TRBV12-3 or TRBV12-4 and TRBJ2-1; with no DNA, the TCRdb D assignment of TRBD2 cannot be verified. This CDR3 is built from 15 residues. CDR3 sequence: CASSPLAGAYNEQFF.

The chain joins TRBV7-9 to TRBJ1-4; TCRdb calls TRBD1, which cannot be checked without DNA. Germline CDR1 is SEHNR and CDR2 is FQNEAQ (reference sequence). The length of the CDR3 is 16 residues. The CDR3 reads CASSLGSGVTNAKLFF.

V usage is TRBV6-2 or TRBV6-3 and J usage is TRBJ2-3; the D call of TRBD2 rests on TCRdb alone, since no DNA is present to check it. CDR3 length: 15 amino acids. Germline loops: CDR1 MNHEY, CDR2 SVGEGT. The CDR3 loop is CASSYSLASADTQYF.

This rearrangement joins TRBV6-1 to TRBJ2-3; the TRBD2 assignment by TCRdb is unverifiable without DNA. The germline V gene encodes CDR1 MNHNS and CDR2 SASEGT. This CDR3 region has 16 residues. This chain's CDR3 is CASKVLAGDSTDTQYF.

The V and J genes are TRBV5-1 and TRBJ2-3; TCRdb's D call of TRBD2 is untestable without DNA. The CDR3 runs 17 residues. Germline CDR1 SGHRS, CDR2 YFSETQ. This chain's CDR3 is CASSYRNLSGRTNTQYF.

The genes are TRBV12-3 or TRBV12-4 and TRBJ2-3; the D call from TCRdb, TRBD1, cannot be confirmed without DNA. This CDR3 has 12 residues. CDR3 region: CASSIRENTQYF.

The gene calls are TRBV4-1 and TRBJ1-1; TCRdb returns TRBD1, unconfirmable since there is no DNA. Germline V lookup: CDR1 MGHRA, CDR2 YSYEKL. The CDR3 runs to 14 residues. This chain's CDR3 is CASSQESTGGRAFF.

The chain combines TRBV7-9 with TRBJ2-7; lacking DNA, the TRBD1 call made by TCRdb goes unchecked. The CDR3 contains 13 residues. Per the germline V gene, CDR1 is SEHNR and CDR2 is FQNEAQ (reference sequence). The CDR3 protein is CASSLRDRDEQYF.

This chain joins TRBV12-3 or TRBV12-4 and TRBJ2-3; the D gene TCRdb calls, TRBD2, cannot be checked with no DNA. CDR3 length equals 14 residues. Here the CDR3 reads CASRAGRGTDTQYF.

The rearrangement joins TRBV12-3 or TRBV12-4 to TRBJ2-3; TCRdb proposes TRBD2, but this gene call is untestable without DNA. The CDR3 totals 16 residues. The CDR3 sequence: CASRIRVPQGSDTQYF.

The V call is TRBV6-1, the J call TRBJ2-2; as DNA is missing, the TRBD2 call by TCRdb cannot be tested. Germline CDR1 reads MNHNS; CDR2 reads SASEGT. The CDR3 is made up of 19 amino acids. The CDR3 spells CASSTASGRMTANTGELFF.

V usage is TRBV10-3 and J usage is TRBJ2-3; as DNA is missing, the TRBD1 call by TCRdb cannot be tested. CDR3 length: 15 residues. Germline V gives CDR1 ENHRY, CDR2 SYGVKD. CDR3 sequence reads: CAISGTGGTTDTQYF.

This sequence joins TRBV29-1 and TRBJ1-2; the D call of TRBD1 rests on TCRdb alone, since no DNA is present to check it. The length of the CDR3 is 11 residues. The germline V gene has CDR1 SQVTM and CDR2 ANQGSEA. This CDR3 reads CSVEGRDGYTF.

This chain links TRBV27 with TRBJ1-1. CDR1 and CDR2 from the germline V gene are MNHEY and SMNVEV (reference sequence). The CDR3 is 14 residues long. The CDR3 region is CASRRGRAGTEAFF.

Here the CDR3 reads CSVEISGTNIQYF. The rearrangement links TRBV29-1 to TRBJ2-4; with no DNA, the TCRdb D assignment of TRBD2 cannot be verified. The length of the CDR3 is 13 residues. Germline V gives CDR1 SQVTM, CDR2 ANQGSEA.

Here the CDR3 reads CAIGTSGIKLGEQFF. The chain carries TRBV10-3 and TRBJ2-1; TCRdb picks TRBD2, but there is no DNA to check that call. The CDR3 covers 15 residues. Looked up from germline, CDR1 is ENHRY and CDR2 is SYGVKD.

This rearrangement joins TRBV11-3 to TRBJ1-1. The germline CDR1 and CDR2 sequences are SGHNT and YENEEA. This CDR3 is built from 14 residues. CDR3 in amino acids: CASSLDPARGEAFF.

The V call is TRBV7-3, the J call TRBJ2-3; the D call of TRBD1 rests on TCRdb alone, since no DNA is present to check it. CDR1 and CDR2 from the germline V gene are SGHTA and FQGTGA. CDR3 length: 17 amino acids. The CDR3 loop is CASSPTGTPLRTDTQYF.

The chain is built from TRBV18 and TRBJ1-1; TCRdb's D call, TRBD1, is unchecked because there is no DNA. The CDR3 extends over 14 amino acids. Germline-derived CDR1 and CDR2 are KGHSH and LQKENI. The CDR3 sequence: CASSPQTGGTEAFF.

J is TRBJ2-3 and V is TRBV12-3 or TRBV12-4; TCRdb designates TRBD2, a call that cannot be tested without DNA. This CDR3 comprises 19 residues. The chain's CDR3 is CASSFWLAGGGSSTDTQYF.

The chain couples TRBV20-1 to TRBJ1-1; no DNA is available, so the TRBD1 call from TCRdb remains unchecked. CDR1 DFQATT and CDR2 SNEGSKA come from the germline V gene (reference sequence). The CDR3 is 12 amino acids. The CDR3 protein is CGGREYPGEAFF.